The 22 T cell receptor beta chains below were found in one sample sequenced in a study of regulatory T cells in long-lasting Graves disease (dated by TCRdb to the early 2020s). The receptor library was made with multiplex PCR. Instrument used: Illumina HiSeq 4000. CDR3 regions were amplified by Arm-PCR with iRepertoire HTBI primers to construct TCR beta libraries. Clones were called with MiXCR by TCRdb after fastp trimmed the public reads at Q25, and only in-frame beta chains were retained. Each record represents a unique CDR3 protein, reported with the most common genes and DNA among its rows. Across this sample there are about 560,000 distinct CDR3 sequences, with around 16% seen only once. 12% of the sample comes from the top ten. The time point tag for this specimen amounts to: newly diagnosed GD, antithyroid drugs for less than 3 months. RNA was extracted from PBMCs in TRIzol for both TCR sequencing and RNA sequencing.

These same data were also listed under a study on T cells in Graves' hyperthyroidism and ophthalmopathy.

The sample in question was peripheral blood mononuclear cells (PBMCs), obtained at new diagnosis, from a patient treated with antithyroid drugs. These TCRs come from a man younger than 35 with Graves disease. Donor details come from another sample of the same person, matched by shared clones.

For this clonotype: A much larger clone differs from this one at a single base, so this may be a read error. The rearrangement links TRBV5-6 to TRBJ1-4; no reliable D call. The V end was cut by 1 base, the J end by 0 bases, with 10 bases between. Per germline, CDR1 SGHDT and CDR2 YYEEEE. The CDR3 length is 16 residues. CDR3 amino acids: CASSLPMRSTNEKLFF. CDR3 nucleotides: TGTGCCAGCAGCTTGCCCATGCGGTCAACTAATGAAAAACTGTTTTTT.

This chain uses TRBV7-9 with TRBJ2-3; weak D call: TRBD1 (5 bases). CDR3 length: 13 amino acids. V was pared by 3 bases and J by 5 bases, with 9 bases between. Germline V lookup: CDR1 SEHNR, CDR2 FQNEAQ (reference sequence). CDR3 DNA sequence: TGTGCCAGCAGCTTGCAGGGTTTAGATACGCAGTATTTT. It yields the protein CASSLQGLDTQYF. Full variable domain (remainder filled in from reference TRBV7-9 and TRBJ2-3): DTGVSQNPRHKITKRGQNVTFRCDPISEHNRLYWYRQTLGQGPEFLTYFQNEAQLEKSRLLSDRFSAERPKGSFSTLEIQRTEQGDSAMYLCASSLQGLDTQYFGPGTRLTVL.

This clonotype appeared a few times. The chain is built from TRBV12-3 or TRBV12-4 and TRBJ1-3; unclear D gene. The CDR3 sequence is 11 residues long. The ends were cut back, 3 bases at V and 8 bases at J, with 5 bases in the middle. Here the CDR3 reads CASSFGDTIYF. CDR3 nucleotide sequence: TGTGCCAGCAGTTTTGGGGACACCATATATTTT.

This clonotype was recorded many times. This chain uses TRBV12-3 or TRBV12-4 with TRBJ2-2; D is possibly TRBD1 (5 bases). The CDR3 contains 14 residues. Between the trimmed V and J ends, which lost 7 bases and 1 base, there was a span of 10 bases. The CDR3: CASIVGENTGELFF. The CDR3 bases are TGTGCCAGCATCGTAGGGGAGAACACCGGGGAGCTGTTTTTT.

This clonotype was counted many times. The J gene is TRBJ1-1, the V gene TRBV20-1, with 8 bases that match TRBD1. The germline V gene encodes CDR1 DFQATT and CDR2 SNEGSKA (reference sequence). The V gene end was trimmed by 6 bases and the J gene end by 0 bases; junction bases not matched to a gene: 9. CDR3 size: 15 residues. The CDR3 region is CSADDWDRMNTEAFF. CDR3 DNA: TGCAGTGCCGACGACTGGGACAGGATGAACACTGAAGCTTTCTTT.

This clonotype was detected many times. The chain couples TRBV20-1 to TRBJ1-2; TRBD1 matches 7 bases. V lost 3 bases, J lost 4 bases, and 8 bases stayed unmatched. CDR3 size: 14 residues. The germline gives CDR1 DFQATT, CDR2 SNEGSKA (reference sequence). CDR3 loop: CSASPTGASYGYTF. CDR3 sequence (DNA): TGCAGTGCTAGTCCTACAGGGGCCTCCTATGGCTACACCTTC.

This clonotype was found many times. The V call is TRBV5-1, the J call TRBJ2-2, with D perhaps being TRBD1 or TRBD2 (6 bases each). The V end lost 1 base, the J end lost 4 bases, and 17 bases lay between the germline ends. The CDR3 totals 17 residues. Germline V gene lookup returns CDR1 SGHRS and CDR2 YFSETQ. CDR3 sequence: CASSLPPGARGTGELFF. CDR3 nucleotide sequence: TGCGCCAGCAGCTTGCCCCCAGGGGCGCGGGGCACCGGGGAGCTGTTTTTT.

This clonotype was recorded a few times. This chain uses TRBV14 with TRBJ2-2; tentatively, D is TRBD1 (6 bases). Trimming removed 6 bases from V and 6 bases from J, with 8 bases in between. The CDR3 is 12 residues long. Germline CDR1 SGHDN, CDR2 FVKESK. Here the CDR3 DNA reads TGTGCCAGCAGACAGGGACCCGGGGAGCTGTTTTTT. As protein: CASRQGPGELFF. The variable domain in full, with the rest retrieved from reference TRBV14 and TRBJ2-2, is EAGVTQFPSHSVIEKGQTVTLRCDPISGHDNLYWYRRVMGKEIKFLLHFVKESKQDESGMPNNRFLAERTGGTYSTLKVQPAELEDSGVYFCASRQGPGELFFGEGSRLTVL.

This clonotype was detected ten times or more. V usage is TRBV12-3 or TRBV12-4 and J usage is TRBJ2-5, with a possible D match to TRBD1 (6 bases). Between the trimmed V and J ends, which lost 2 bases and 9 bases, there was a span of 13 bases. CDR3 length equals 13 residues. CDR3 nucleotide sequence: TGTGCCAGCAGTTTATTGGGGGCTGCGGCCCAGTACTTC. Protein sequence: CASSLLGAAAQYF.

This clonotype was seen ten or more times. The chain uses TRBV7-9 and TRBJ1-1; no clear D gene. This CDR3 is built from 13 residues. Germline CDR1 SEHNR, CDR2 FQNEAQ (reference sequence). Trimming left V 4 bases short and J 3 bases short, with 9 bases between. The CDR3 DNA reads TGTGCCAGCAGCTACACCGTGGACACTGAAGCTTTCTTT. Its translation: CASSYTVDTEAFF.

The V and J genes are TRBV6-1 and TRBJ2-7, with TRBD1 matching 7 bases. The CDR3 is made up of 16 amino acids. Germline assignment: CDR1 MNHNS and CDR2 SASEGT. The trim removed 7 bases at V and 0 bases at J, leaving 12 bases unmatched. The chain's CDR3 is CASTIRTGVYSYEQYF. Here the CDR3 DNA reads TGTGCCAGCACCATAAGGACAGGAGTTTACTCCTACGAGCAGTACTTC.

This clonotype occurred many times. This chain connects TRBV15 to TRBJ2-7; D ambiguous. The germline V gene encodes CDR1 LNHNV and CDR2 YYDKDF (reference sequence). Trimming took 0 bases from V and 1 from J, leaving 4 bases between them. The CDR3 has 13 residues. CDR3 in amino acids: CATSRDVSYEQYF. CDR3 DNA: TGTGCCACCAGCAGAGACGTATCCTACGAGCAGTACTTC.

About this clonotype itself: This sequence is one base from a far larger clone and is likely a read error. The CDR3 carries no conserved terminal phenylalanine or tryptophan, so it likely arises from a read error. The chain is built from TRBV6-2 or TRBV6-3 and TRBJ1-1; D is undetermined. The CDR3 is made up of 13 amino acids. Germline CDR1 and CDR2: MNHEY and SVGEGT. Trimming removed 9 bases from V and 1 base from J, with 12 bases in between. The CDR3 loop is CASKLWENTEAFL. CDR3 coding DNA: TGTGCCAGTAAGTTATGGGAGAACACTGAAGCTTTCCTT.

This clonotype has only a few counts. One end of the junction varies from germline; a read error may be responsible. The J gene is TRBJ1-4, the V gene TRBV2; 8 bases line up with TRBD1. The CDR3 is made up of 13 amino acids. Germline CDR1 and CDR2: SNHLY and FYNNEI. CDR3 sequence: CTSRVQGAEKLFF. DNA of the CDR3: TGTACCAGCAGGGTCCAGGGGGCTGAAAAACTGTTTTTT.

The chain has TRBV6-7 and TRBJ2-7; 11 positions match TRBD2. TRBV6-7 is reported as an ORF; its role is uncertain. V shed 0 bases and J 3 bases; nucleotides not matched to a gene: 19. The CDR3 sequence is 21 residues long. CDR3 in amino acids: CASSYSRPGPIHSGRVYEQYF. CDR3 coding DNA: TGTGCCAGCAGTTACTCGAGGCCAGGCCCCATTCATAGCGGGAGGGTCTACGAGCAGTACTTC.

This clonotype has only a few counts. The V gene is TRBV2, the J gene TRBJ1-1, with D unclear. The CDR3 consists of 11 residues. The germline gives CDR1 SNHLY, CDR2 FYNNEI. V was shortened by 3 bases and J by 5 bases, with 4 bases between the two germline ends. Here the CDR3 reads CASSDRTEAFF. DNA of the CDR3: TGTGCCAGCAGTGATAGGACTGAAGCTTTCTTT.

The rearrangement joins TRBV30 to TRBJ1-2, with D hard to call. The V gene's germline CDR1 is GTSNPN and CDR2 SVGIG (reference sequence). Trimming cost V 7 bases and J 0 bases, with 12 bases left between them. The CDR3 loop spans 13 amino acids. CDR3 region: CAYPWEANYGYTF. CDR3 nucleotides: TGTGCCTACCCTTGGGAAGCTAACTATGGCTACACCTTC. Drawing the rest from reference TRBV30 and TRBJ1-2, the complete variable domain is SQTIHQWPATLVQPVGSPLSLECTVEGTSNPNLYWYRQAAGRGLQLLFYSVGIGQISSEVPQNLSASRPQDRQFILSSKKLLLSDSGFYLCAYPWEANYGYTFGSGTRLTVV.

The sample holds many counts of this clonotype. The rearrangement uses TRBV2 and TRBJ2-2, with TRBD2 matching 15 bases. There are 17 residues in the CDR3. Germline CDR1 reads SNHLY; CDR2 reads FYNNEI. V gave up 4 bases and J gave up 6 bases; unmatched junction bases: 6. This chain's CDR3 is CASSVGLAGGGSGELFF. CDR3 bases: TGTGCCAGCAGTGTGGGACTAGCGGGAGGAGGTTCCGGGGAGCTGTTTTTT.

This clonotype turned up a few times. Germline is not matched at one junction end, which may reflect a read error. The CDR3 bases are TGTGCCAGCAAGCAAGAGGCCCAGTACTTC. This encodes CASKQEAQYF. The chain links TRBV28 to TRBJ2-5; no definite D call. CDR1 is MDHEN and CDR2 is SYDVKM in the germline V gene. The CDR3 extends over 10 amino acids.

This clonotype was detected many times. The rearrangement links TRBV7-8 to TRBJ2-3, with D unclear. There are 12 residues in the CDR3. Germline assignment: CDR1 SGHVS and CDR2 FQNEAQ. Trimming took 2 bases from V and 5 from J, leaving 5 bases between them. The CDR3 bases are TGTGCCAGCAGCTTATTGTTAGATACGCAGTATTTT. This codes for CASSLLLDTQYF.

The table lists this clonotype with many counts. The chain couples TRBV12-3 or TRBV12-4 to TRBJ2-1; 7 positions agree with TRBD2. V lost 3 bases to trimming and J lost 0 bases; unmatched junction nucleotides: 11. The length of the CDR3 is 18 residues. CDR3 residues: CASSFSVYGGSSYNEQFF. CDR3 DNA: TGTGCCAGCAGTTTCAGTGTCTACGGCGGGAGCTCCTACAATGAGCAGTTCTTC.

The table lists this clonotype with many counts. The CDR3 DNA reads TGTGCCAGCAGCTTAATAGGCGGGAGCACTGAAGCTTTCTTT. Translated: CASSLIGGSTEAFF. The rearrangement links TRBV7-3 to TRBJ1-1, with D uncertain. This CDR3 comprises 14 residues. V lost 1 base and J lost 4, with 10 bases in between. CDR1 SGHTA and CDR2 FQGTGA come from the germline V gene.